These T cell receptor beta chains were read from a single sample in a study of monozygotic twins with inflammatory bowel disease. TCRdb re-analyzed the 5' RACE reads; it lists each CDR3 protein once, without DNA. Its table lists over 130,000 distinct CDR3 sequences. Sample: blood. The origin of the receptors is a human donor with ulcerative colitis or Crohn's disease, or a healthy co-twin of an affected twin (not recorded which). The CDR3 runs from the conserved cysteine through the conserved F or W.

j_gene,v_gene,CDR3aa
TRBJ2-3,TRBV5-4,CASSLRSGTLRYF
TRBJ1-3,TRBV11-2,CASSLRGNGNTIYF
TRBJ2-5,TRBV6-2/TRBV6-3,CASRWDEGTQYF
TRBJ2-7,TRBV5-1,CASKRQASDEQYF
TRBJ2-3,TRBV13,CASSPGLVGDTQYF
TRBJ2-2,TRBV4-1,CASSQVWDNTGELFF
TRBJ1-1,TRBV10-3,CAISPGQGGITEAFF
TRBJ2-2,TRBV24-1,CATSTTKANTGELVF
TRBJ2-3,TRBV30,CAWSVSGDTQYF
TRBJ2-1,TRBV9,CASSASRTRPSYNEQFF
TRBJ2-2,TRBV3-1,CASSHRVYTGELFF
TRBJ1-1,TRBV9,CASSVGPPGGYTEAFF
TRBJ2-3,TRBV20-1,CSARAGGGAGDTQYF
TRBJ1-1,TRBV7-9,CASSLYVGGTTEAFF
TRBJ2-5,TRBV4-3,CASSQDQWTGQETQYF
TRBJ1-5,TRBV19,CASKVRDSNQPQHF
TRBJ2-7,TRBV7-2,CASSLISGGGSSYEQYF
TRBJ1-2,TRBV6-1,CASGDLYGYTF
TRBJ2-5,TRBV5-1,CASSPLIAGQETQYF
TRBJ2-7,TRBV5-5,CASRPPVSYEQYF
TRBJ2-7,TRBV19,CASSIQGPGPYEQYF
TRBJ1-2,TRBV12-3/TRBV12-4,CASRRQGRGVYGYTF
TRBJ1-4,TRBV5-1,CASSPGSDYEKLFF
TRBJ2-3,TRBV18,CASSPGPRTADTQYF
TRBJ1-5,TRBV18,CASSLGDSNQPQHF
TRBJ2-6,TRBV5-1,CASSVGTGIRRSSGANVLTF
TRBJ2-1,TRBV6-5,CASSYEGNSYNEQFF
TRBJ2-5,TRBV12-3/TRBV12-4,CASSIARGRQETQYF
TRBJ2-1,TRBV18,CASSPLAGGPRTYNEQFF
TRBJ2-2,TRBV9,CASSVVIGQLNTGELFF
TRBJ2-1,TRBV4-2,CASSTRWTSGGASYNEQFF
TRBJ1-5,TRBV5-1,CASSPSAGGNNQPQHF
TRBJ2-5,TRBV3-1,CASSPGLAEETQYF
TRBJ2-7,TRBV14,CASSHPLWAYEQYF
TRBJ2-5,TRBV7-2,CASSLSGPTHQETQYF
TRBJ2-7,TRBV11-2,CASSSDPGQYF